This T cell receptor (beta chain) derives from a study of T cell responses to AZD1222 COVID-19 vaccine (dated by TCRdb to the early 2020s). Regarding the complete study: AZD1222 recipients whose second dose came at about 4 weeks and those whose second dose came at about 12 weeks were combined into one group, since spike-specific TCR depth and breadth did not differ between the two schedules. Enrollment into the trials was organized by age into subgroups of 18-55, 56-69 and 70-plus years, and those subgroups contained around 150, 28 and 57 TCR-sequenced participants, respectively. A total of 230 or so trial participants underwent TCR sequencing, of whom some 210 received two doses of AZD1222 and about 25 received two doses of the MenACWY control vaccine. On the study overall, not on this receptor specifically: Participants were mostly white British and included more females than males, and it was suggested by the authors that clonal diversity may have been underestimated. After two AZD1222 doses, both the breadth and the depth of spike-specific TCRs were significantly higher than at day 0 and than in MenACWY recipients. Conclusions about previously exposed vaccinees are limited because only six or seven AZD1222 recipients were SARS-CoV-2 seropositive at baseline. The whole spike protein was spanned by vaccine-associated CD4 TCRs, and dominant responses were seen in regions 160-218 and 743-854. In the small 56-69-year group, the increase in depth fell short of significance, most likely because of low power. Because no day 14 peak-response samples were available, the repertoires could be characterized only after the peak T cell response. Epitopes outside the regions mutated in the B.1.351 and B.1.1.7 variants were reportedly recognized by nearly half of the unique spike-specific TCRs.

Sample time point, as interpreted from the label and publication: baseline before first vaccination. Vaccinee samples came from UK trials COV001 and COV002, including a single-blind randomized controlled phase 2/3 trial of AZD1222 (ChAdOx1 nCoV-19) in healthy adults. For TCRbeta chain sequencing, PBMC samples from trial participants were taken at day 0 and at day 28 after the second dose. The CDR3 regions of human TCRbeta chains were subjected to immunosequencing. The original pipeline was this. TCRs in the repertoires were compared against a reference library of SARS-CoV-2-specific TCRs that had been generated with the MIRA antigen-specificity platform. Breadth was defined as the fraction of unique TCRs that were SARS-CoV-2-associated, and depth was defined as the fraction of total T cells that were SARS-CoV-2-associated. Each spike-specific TCR was assigned to its reactive spike region and to a CD4 or CD8 class using the MIRA data. Log10-transformed breadth and depth values were compared by one-way ANOVA with Sidak's multiple comparisons tests. TCRdb stores this immuneACCESS table with in-frame sequences only. Part of the clones is absent; in the studies checked, under half of the shortfall reflects unresolved V genes, and no reason is known for the rest. From that table come the V and J calls and clone size; the DNA was used to work out D and trimming. This sample comprises about 180,000 clones, roughly 91% of them detected only once. The ten largest account for approximately 1.6% of the sample.

A note on this clone: The antigen it binds to is not known. Within one base of it there is no much larger clone, and no base qualities were kept.

The sequence came from an adult in good health. Here the sequenced sample was peripheral blood, taken on day 0 of AZD1222 vaccination.

This receptor has the CDR3 CASSLRGADYGYTF. The DNA sequence follows: TGTGCCAGCAGTTTAAGGGGCGCCGACTATGGCTACACCTTC. The rearranged segments are TRBV6-5 and TRBJ1-2, with TRBD1 as a weak D call on 5 bases. V and J are truncated by 4 bases and 3 bases respectively, leaving an intervening sequence of 12 bases. CDR3 length: 14 amino acids, cysteine to phenylalanine. Left in the record is the CDR3 DNA by itself, 42 bases read in frame from the first base. CDR1 is given as MNHEY and CDR2 as SVGAGI, both from the germline V gene.